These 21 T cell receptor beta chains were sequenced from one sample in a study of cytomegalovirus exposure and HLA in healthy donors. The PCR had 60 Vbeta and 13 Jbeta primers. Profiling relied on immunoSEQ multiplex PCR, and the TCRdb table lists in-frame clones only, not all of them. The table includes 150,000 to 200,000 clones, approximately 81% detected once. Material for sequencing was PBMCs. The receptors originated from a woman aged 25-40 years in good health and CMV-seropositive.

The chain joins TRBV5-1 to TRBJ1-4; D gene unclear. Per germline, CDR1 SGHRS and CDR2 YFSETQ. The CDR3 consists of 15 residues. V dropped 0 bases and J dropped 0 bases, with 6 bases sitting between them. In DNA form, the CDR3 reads TGCGCCAGCAGCTTGGGCGGCGCAACTAATGAAAAACTGTTTTTT. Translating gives CASSLGGATNEKLFF.

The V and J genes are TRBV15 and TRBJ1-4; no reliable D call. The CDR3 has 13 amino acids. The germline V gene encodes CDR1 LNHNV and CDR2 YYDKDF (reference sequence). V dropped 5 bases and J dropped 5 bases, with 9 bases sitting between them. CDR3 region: CATSENSNEKLFF. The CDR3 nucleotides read TGTGCCACCAGCGAAAACAGCAATGAAAAACTGTTTTTT. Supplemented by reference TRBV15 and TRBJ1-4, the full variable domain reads DAMVIQNPRYQVTQFGKPVTLSCSQTLNHNVMYWYQQKSSQAPKLLFHYYDKDFNNEADTPDNFQSRRPNTSFCFLDIRSPGLGDTAMYLCATSENSNEKLFFGSGTQLSVL.

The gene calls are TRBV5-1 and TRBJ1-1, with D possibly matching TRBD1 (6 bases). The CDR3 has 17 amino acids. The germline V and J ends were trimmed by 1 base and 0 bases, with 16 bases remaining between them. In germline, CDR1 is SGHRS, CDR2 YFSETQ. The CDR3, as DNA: TGCGCCAGCAGCTTGTGGGGGGGGGCTAAGATGAACACTGAAGCTTTCTTT. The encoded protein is CASSLWGGAKMNTEAFF. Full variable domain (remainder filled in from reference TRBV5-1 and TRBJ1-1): KAGVTQTPRYLIKTRGQQVTLSCSPISGHRSVSWYQQTPGQGLQFLFEYFSETQRNKGNFPGRFSGRQFSNSRSEMNVSTLELGDSALYLCASSLWGGAKMNTEAFFGQGTRLTVV.

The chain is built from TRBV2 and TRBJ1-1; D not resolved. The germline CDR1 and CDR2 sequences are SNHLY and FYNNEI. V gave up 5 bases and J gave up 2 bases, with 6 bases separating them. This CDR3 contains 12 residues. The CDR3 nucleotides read TGTGCCAGCAGTTTTTATAACACTGAAGCTTTCTTT. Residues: CASSFYNTEAFF.

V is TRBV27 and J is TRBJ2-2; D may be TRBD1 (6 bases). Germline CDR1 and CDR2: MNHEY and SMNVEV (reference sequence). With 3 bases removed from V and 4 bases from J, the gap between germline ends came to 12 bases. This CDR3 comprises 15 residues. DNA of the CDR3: TGTGCCAGCAGTTTGAACAGGGTACGCACCGGGGAGCTGTTTTTT. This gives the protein CASSLNRVRTGELFF.

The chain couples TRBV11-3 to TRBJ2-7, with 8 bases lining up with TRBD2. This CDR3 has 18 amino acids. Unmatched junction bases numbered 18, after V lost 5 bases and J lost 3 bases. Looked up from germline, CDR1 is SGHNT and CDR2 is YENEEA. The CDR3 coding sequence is TGTGCCAGCAGCCCCGGGGGGGGGAGTCAAGAGGGGTTCTACGAGCAGTACTTC. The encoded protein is CASSPGGGSQEGFYEQYF.

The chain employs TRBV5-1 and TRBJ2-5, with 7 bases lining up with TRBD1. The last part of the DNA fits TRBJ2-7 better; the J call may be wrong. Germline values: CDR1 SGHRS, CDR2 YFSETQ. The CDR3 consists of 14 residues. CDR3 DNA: TGCGCCAGCAGCTTGGGGGACAGAGGATACGAGCAGTACTTC. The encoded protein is CASSLGDRGYEQYF.

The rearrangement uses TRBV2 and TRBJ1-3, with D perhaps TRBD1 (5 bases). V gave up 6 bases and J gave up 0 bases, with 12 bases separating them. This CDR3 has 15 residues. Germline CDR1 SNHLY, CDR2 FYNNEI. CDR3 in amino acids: CASRQGLSSGNTIYF. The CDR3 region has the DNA TGTGCCAGCAGGCAGGGATTAAGCTCTGGAAACACCATATATTTT.

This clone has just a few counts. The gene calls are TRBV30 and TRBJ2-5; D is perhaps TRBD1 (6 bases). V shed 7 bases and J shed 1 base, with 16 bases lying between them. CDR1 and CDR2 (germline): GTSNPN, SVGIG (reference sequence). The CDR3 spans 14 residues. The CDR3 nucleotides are TGTGCCTTTACGTACGGACAGATCCAAGAGACCCAGTACTTC. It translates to CAFTYGQIQETQYF.

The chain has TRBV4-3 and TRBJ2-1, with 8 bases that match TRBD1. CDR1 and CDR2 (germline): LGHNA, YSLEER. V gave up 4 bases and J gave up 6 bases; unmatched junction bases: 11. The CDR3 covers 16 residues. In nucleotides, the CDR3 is TGCGCCAGCAGCCGCCACAGGGGGGCCGGGATCAATGAGCAGTTCTTC. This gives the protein CASSRHRGAGINEQFF.

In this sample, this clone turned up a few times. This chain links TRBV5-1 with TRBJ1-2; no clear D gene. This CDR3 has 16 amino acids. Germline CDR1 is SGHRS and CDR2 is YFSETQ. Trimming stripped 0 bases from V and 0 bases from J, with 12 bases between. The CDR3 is CASSLEPASANYGYTF. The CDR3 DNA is TGCGCCAGCAGCTTGGAACCAGCCAGCGCTAACTATGGCTACACCTTC.

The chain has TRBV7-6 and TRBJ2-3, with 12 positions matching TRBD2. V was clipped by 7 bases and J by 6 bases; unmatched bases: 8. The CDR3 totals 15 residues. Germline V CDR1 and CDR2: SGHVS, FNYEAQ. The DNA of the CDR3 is TGTGCCAGCACCGGGACTAGCGGGTCTTTCGATACGCAGTATTTT. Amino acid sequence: CASTGTSGSFDTQYF.

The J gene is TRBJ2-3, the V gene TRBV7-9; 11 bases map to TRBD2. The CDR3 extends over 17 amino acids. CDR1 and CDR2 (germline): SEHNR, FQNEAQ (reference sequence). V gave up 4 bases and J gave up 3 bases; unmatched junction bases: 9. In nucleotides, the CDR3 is TGTGCCAGCAGCTCCCGAGGTAGCGGGGGGGCGACAGATACGCAGTATTTT. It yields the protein CASSSRGSGGATDTQYF.

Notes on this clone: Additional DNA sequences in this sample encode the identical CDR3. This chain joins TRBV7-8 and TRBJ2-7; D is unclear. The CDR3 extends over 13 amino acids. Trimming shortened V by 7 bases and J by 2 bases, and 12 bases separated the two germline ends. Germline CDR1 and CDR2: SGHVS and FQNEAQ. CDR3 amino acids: CASKLRQAYEQYF. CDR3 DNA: TGTGCCAGCAAGTTAAGGCAGGCCTACGAGCAGTACTTC.

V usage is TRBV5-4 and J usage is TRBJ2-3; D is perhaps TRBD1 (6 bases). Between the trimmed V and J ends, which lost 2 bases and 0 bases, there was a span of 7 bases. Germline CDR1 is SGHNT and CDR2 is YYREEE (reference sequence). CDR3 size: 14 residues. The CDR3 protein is CASSFTGSTDTQYF. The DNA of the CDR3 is TGTGCCAGCAGCTTTACAGGGAGCACAGATACGCAGTATTTT. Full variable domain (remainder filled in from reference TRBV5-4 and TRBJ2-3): ETGVTQSPTHLIKTRGQQVTLRCSSQSGHNTVSWYQQALGQGPQFIFQYYREEENGRGNFPPRFSGLQFPNYSSELNVNALELDDSALYLCASSFTGSTDTQYFGPGTRLTVL.

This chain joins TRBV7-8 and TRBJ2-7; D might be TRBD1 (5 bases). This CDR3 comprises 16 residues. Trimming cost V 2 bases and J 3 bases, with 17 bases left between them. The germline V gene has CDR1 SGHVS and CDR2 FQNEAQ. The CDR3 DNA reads TGTGCCAGCAGCTTATTACCGGCAGGGCGTGACTACGAGCAGTACTTC. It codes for CASSLLPAGRDYEQYF.

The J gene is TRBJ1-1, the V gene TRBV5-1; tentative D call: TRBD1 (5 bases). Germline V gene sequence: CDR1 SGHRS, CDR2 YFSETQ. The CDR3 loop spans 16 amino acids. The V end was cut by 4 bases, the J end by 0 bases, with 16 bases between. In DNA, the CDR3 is TGCGCCAGCAGCCTAGAGAGGGGAGGGGTGAACACTGAAGCTTTCTTT. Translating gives CASSLERGGVNTEAFF.

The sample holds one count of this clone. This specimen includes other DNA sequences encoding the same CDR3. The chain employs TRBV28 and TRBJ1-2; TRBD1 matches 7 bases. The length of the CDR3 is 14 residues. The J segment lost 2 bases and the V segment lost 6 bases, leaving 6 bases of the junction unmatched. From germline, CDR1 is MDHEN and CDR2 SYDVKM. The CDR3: CASSRQGANYGYTF. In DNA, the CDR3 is TGTGCCAGCAGCAGACAGGGTGCGAACTATGGCTACACCTTC.

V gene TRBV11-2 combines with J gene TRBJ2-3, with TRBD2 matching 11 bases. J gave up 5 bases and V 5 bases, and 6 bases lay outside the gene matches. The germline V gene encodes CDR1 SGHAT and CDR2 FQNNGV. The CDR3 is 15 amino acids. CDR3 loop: CASSQIAGGLDTQYF. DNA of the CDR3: TGTGCCAGCAGCCAAATAGCGGGGGGGCTAGATACGCAGTATTTT.

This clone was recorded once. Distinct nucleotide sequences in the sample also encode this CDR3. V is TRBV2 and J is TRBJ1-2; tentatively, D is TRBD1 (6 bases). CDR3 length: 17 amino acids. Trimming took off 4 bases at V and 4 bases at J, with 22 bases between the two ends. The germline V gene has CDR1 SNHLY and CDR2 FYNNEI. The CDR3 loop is CASSGGLGGPNLYGYTF. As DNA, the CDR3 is TGTGCCAGCAGTGGGGGCCTAGGGGGACCAAATCTCTATGGCTACACCTTC.

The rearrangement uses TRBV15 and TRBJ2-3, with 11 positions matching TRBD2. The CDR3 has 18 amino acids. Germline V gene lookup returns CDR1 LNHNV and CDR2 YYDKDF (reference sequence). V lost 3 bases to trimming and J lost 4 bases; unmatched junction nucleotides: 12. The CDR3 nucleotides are TGTGCCACCAGCAGGTACTTAGCGGGGGGGCCGGTTTCAGATACGCAGTATTTT. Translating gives CATSRYLAGGPVSDTQYF. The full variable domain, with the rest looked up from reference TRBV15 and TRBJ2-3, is DAMVIQNPRYQVTQFGKPVTLSCSQTLNHNVMYWYQQKSSQAPKLLFHYYDKDFNNEADTPDNFQSRRPNTSFCFLDIRSPGLGDTAMYLCATSRYLAGGPVSDTQYFGPGTRLTVL.